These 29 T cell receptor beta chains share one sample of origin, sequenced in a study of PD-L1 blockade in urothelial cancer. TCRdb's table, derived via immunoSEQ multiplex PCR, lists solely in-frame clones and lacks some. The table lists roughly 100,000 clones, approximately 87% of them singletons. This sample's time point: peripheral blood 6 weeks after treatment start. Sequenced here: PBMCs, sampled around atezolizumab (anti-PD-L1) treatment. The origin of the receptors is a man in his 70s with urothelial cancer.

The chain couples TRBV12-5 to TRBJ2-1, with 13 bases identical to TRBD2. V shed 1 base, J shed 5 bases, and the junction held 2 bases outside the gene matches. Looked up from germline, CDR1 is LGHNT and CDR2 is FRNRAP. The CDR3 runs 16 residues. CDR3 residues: CASGLGGTSGNNEQFF. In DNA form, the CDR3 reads TGTGCTAGTGGTTTGGGGGGGACTAGCGGGAACAATGAGCAGTTCTTC.

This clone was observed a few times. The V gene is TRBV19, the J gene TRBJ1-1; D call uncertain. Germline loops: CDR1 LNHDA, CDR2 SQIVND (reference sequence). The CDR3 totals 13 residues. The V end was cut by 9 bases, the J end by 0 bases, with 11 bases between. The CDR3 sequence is CASCKEMNTEAFF. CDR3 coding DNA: TGTGCCAGCTGTAAAGAGATGAACACTGAAGCTTTCTTT.

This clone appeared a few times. CDR3 DNA sequence: TGCGCCAGCAGCTGGGGACAGGGTATGACCGGGGAGCTGTTTTTT. This codes for CASSWGQGMTGELFF. The J gene is TRBJ2-2, the V gene TRBV5-1, with 9 bases aligning to TRBD1. With V trimmed by 3 bases and J by 5 bases, 5 bases remained unmatched. Germline CDR1 and CDR2: SGHRS and YFSETQ. The CDR3 extends over 15 amino acids.

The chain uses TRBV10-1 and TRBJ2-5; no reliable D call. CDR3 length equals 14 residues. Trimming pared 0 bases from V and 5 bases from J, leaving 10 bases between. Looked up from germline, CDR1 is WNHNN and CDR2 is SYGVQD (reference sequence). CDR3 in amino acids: CASSESGRTETQYF. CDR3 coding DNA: TGCGCCAGCAGTGAGTCCGGTAGAACGGAGACCCAGTACTTC.

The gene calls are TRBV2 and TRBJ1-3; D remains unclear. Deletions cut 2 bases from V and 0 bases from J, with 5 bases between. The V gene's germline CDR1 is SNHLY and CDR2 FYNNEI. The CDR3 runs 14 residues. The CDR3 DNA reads TGTGCCAGCAGTGAACAGTTCTCTGGAAACACCATATATTTT. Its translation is CASSEQFSGNTIYF.

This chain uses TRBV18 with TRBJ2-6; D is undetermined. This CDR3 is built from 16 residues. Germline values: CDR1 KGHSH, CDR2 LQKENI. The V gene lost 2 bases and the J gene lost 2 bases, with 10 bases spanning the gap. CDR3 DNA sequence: TGTGCCAGCTCACCAGGCACCCTCCCTGGGGCCAACGTCCTGACTTTC. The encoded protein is CASSPGTLPGANVLTF. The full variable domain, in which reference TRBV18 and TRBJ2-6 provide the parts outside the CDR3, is NAGVMQNPRHLVRRRGQEARLRCSPMKGHSHVYWYRQLPEEGLKFMVYLQKENIIDESGMPKERFSAEFPKEGPSILRIQQVVRGDSAAYFCASSPGTLPGANVLTFGAGSRLTVL.

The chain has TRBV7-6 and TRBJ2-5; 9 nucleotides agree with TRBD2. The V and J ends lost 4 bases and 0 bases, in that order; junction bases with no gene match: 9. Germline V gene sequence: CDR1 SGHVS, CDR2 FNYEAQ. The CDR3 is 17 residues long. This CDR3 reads CASSSLGLAGYQETQYF. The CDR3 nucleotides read TGTGCCAGCAGCTCCCTGGGTCTAGCGGGGTACCAAGAGACCCAGTACTTC.

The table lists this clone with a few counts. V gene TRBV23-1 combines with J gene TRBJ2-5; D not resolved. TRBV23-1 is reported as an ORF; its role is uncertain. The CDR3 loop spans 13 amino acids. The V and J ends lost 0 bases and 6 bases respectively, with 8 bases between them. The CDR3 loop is CASSQSSNQTQYF. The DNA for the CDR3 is TGCGCCAGCAGTCAATCAAGCAATCAGACCCAGTACTTC.

The CDR3, as DNA: TGTGCCAGTGGGTACAGCTATGGCTACACCTTC. Its protein is CASGYSYGYTF. The V and J genes are TRBV28 and TRBJ1-2; no clear D. The CDR3 sequence is 11 residues long. CDR1 and CDR2 (germline): MDHEN, SYDVKM. Trimming cost V 9 bases and J 4 bases, with 9 bases left between them.

For the CDR3, the DNA is TGTGCCAGCAGTTTATCCGGACCGGGGGTTGGAGGCTACACCTTC. Protein product: CASSLSGPGVGGYTF. The chain joins TRBV27 to TRBJ1-2; D is possibly TRBD1 (5 bases). The length of the CDR3 is 15 residues. Germline V CDR1 and CDR2: MNHEY, SMNVEV (reference sequence). The V gene lost 0 bases and the J gene lost 8 bases, with 16 bases spanning the gap.

This chain's CDR3 is CASSPVTGAGANVLTF. The CDR3 nucleotides are TGCGCCAGCAGCCCGGTTACAGGGGCCGGGGCCAACGTCCTGACTTTC. This sequence joins TRBV5-1 and TRBJ2-6; 7 bases map to TRBD1. CDR1 and CDR2 (germline): SGHRS, YFSETQ. V lost 4 bases and J lost 4; bases outside the gene matches: 8. The CDR3 totals 16 residues.

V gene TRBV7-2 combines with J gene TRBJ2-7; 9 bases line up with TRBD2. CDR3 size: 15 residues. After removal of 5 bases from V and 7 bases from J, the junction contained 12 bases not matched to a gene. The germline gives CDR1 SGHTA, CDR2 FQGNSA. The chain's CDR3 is CASSTSLAGVREQYF. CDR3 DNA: TGTGCCAGCAGCACCTCTTTAGCGGGAGTGAGGGAGCAGTACTTC.

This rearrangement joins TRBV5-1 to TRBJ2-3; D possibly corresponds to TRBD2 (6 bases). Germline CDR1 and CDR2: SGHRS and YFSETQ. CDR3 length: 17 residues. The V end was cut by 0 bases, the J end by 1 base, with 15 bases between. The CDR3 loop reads CASSLAPRGSGTDTQYF. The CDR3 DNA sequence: TGCGCCAGCAGCTTGGCCCCCCGGGGGTCTGGCACAGATACGCAGTATTTT.

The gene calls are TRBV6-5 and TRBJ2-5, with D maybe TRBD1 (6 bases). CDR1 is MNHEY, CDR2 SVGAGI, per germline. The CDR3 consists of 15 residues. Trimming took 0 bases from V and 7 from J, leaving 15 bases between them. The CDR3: CASSYSTGKVWTQYF. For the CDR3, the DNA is TGTGCCAGCAGTTACTCAACAGGGAAGGTCTGGACCCAGTACTTC.

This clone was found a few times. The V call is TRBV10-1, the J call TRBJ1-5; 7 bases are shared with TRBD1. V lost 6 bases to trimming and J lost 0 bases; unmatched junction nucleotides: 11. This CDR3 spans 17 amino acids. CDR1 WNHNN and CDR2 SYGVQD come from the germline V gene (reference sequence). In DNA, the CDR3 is TGCGCCAGCAGCCCTGGACAGGTTTCTTATAGCAATCAGCCCCAGCATTTT. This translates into CASSPGQVSYSNQPQHF.

As DNA, the CDR3 is TGTGCCATCAGTGACTCTAATCCAGGGGGCAACACTGAAGCTTTCTTT. It yields the protein CAISDSNPGGNTEAFF. The chain has TRBV10-3 and TRBJ1-1, with 8 bases that match TRBD1. CDR1 and CDR2 (germline): ENHRY, SYGVKD. V was pared by 3 bases and J by 2 bases, with 8 bases of the junction left unmatched. CDR3 size: 16 residues.

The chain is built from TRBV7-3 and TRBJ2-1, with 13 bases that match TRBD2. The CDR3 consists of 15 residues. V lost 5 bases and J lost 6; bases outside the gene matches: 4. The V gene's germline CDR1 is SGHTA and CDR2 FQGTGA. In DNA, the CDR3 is TGTGCCAGCAGCCAGACTAGCGGGGGGCCCAATGAGCAGTTCTTC. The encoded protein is CASSQTSGGPNEQFF.

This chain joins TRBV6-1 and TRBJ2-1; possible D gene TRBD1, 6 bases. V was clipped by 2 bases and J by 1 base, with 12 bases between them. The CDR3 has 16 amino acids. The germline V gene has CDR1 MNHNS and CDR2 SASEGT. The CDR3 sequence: CASSELSGQSYNEQFF. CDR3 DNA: TGTGCCAGCAGTGAATTATCGGGACAATCCTACAATGAGCAGTTCTTC.

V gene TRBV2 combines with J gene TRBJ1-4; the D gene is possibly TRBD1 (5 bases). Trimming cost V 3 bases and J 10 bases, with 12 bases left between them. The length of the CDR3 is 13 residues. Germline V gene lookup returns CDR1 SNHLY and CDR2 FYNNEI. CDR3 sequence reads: CASSDTGLGKLFF. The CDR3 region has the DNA TGTGCCAGCAGTGATACAGGCCTCGGAAAACTGTTTTTT.

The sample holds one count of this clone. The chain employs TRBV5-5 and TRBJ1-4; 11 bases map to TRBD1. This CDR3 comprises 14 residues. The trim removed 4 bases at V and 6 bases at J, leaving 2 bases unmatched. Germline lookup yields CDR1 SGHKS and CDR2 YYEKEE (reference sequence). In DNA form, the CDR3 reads TGTGCCAGCAGCAGGACAGGGGGCGATGAAAAACTGTTTTTT. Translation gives CASSRTGGDEKLFF.

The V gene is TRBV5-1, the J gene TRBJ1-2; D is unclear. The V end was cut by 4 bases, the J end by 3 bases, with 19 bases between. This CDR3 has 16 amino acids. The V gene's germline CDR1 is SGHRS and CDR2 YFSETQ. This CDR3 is CASSQDSTSTDYGYTF. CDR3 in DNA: TGCGCCAGCAGCCAGGACTCTACCTCAACAGACTATGGCTACACCTTC.

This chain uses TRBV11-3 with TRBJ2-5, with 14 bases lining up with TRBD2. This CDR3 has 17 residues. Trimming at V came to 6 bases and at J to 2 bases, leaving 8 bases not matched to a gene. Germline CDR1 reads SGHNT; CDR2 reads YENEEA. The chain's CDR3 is CASSSGLAGGGQETQYF. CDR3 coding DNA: TGTGCCAGCAGTTCCGGACTAGCGGGAGGAGGGCAAGAGACCCAGTACTTC.

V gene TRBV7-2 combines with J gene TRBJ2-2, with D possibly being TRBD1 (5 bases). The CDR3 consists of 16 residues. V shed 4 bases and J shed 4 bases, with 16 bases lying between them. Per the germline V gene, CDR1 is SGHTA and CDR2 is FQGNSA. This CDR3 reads CASSSYLQGGTGELFF. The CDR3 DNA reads TGTGCCAGCAGCTCCTATCTGCAGGGTGGCACCGGGGAGCTGTTTTTT. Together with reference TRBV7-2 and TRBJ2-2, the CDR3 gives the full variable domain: GAGVSQSPSNKVTEKGKDVELRCDPISGHTALYWYRQSLGQGLEFLIYFQGNSAPDKSGLPSDRFSAERTGGSVSTLTIQRTQQEDSAVYLCASSSYLQGGTGELFFGEGSRLTVL.

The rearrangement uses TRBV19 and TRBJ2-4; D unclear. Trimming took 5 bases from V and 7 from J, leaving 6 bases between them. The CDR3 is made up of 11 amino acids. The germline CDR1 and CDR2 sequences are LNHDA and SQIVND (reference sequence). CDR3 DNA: TGTGCCAGTAGTTCCGTTAACATTCAGTACTTC. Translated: CASSSVNIQYF.

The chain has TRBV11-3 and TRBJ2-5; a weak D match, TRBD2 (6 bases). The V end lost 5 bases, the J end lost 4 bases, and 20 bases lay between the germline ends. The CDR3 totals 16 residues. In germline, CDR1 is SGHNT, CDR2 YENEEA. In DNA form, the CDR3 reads TGTGCCAGCAGCCAGCTAGATAGCGGAGTCCGAGAGACCCAGTACTTC. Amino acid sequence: CASSQLDSGVRETQYF. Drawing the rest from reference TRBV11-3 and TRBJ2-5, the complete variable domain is EAGVVQSPRYKIIEKKQPVAFWCNPISGHNTLYWYLQNLGQGPELLIRYENEEAVDDSQLPKDRFSAERLKGVDSTLKIQPAELGDSAVYLCASSQLDSGVRETQYFGPGTRLLVL.

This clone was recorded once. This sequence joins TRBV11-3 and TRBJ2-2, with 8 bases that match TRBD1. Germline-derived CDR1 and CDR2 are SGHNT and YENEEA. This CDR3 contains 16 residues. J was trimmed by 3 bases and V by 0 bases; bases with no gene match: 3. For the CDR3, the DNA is TGTGCCAGCAGCTTAGAGATACAGGGGGACACCGGGGAGCTGTTTTTT. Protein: CASSLEIQGDTGELFF.

The CDR3 protein is CASSGGQGANQPQHF. CDR3 sequence (DNA): TGTGCCAGCAGTGGGGGGCAGGGGGCTAATCAGCCCCAGCATTTT. The chain links TRBV5-6 to TRBJ1-5, with 8 bases that match TRBD1. Trimming at V came to 5 bases and at J to 4 bases, leaving 8 bases not matched to a gene. This CDR3 spans 15 amino acids. Germline V gene lookup returns CDR1 SGHDT and CDR2 YYEEEE.

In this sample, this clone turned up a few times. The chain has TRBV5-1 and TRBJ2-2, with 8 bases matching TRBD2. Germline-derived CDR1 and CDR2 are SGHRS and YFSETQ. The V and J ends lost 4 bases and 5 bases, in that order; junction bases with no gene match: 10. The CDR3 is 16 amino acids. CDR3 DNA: TGCGCCAGCAGCCCGGAGACCCCGGGAGGGACCGGGGAGCTGTTTTTT. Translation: CASSPETPGGTGELFF.

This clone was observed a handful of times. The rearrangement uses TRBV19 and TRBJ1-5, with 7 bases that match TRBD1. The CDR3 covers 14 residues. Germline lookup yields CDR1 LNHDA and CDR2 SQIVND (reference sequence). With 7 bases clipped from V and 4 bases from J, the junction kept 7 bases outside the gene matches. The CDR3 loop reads CASTTGARNQPQHF. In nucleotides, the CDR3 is TGTGCCAGTACCACAGGGGCGCGGAATCAGCCCCAGCATTTT. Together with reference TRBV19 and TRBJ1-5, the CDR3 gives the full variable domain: DGGITQSPKYLFRKEGQNVTLSCEQNLNHDAMYWYRQDPGQGLRLIYYSQIVNDFQKGDIAEGYSVSREKKESFPLTVTSAQKNPTAFYLCASTTGARNQPQHFGDGTRLSIL.